This T cell receptor (beta chain) was identified during a study of CD8 T cells in ankylosing spondylitis. Preparation of TCR beta libraries was done by quantitative 5'-RACE with molecular barcodes. TCRdb processed the 5' RACE reads anew with MiXCR; each CDR3 protein has one entry. The table has a few hundred thousand distinct CDR3 sequences, less than 25% seen once. There are 13 residues in the CDR3. With V trimmed by 1 base and J by 3 bases, 1 base remained unmatched. The germline gives CDR1 DFQATT, CDR2 SNEGSKA (reference sequence). In the case of this clonotype: The antigen is not known.

Broader study findings: Ankylosing spondylitis blood seemed to carry a telltale TCR beta motif made of eight or nine highly homologous variants.

The chain recombines TRBV20-1 with TRBJ2-7, with 9 nucleotides matching TRBD1. The sequence was collected from a female donor with ankylosing spondylitis or in good health (not recorded which). The sequenced sample consisted of blood, either unsorted or a sorted T cell fraction (not recorded which). In DNA form, the CDR3 reads TGCAGTGCTAGAGGGGACAGGGACTACGAGCAGTACTTC. Amino acids: CSARGDRDYEQYF.